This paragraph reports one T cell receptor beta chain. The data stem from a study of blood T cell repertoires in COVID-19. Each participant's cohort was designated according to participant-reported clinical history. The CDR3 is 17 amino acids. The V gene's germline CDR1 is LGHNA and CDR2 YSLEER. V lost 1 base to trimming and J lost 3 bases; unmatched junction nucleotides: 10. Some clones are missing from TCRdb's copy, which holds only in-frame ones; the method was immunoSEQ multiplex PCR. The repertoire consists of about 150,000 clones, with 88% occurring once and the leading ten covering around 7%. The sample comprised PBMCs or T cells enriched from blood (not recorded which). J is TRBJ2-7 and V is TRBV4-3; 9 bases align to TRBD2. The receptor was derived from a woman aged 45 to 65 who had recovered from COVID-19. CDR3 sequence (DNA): TGCGCCAGCAGCCAAGGGGGAGCGGGGGGTGCTCTCTACGAGCAGTACTTC. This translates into CASSQGGAGGALYEQYF.